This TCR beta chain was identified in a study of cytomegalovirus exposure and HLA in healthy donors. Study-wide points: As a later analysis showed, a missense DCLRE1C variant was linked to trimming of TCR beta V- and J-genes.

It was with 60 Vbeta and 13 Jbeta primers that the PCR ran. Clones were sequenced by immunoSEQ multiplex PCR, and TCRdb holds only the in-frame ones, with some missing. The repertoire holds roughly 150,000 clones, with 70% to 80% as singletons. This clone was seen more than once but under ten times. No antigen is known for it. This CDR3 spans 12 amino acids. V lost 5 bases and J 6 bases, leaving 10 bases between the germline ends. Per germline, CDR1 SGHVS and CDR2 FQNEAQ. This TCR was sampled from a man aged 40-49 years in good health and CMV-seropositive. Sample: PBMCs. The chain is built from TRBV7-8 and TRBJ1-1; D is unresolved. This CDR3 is CASSADFPEAFF. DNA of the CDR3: TGTGCCAGCAGCGCAGATTTCCCTGAAGCTTTCTTT.